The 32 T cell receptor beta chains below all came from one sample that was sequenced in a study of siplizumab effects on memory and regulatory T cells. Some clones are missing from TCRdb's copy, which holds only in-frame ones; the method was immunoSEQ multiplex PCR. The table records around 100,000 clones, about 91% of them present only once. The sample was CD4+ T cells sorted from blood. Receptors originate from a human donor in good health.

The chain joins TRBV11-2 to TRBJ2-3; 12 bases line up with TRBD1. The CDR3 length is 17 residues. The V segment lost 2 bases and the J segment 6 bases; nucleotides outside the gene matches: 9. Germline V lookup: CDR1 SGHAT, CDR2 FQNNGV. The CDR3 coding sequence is TGTGCCAGCAGCTTATCGAGCCGGGACAGGGGGCGGGATACGCAGTATTTT. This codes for CASSLSSRDRGRDTQYF.

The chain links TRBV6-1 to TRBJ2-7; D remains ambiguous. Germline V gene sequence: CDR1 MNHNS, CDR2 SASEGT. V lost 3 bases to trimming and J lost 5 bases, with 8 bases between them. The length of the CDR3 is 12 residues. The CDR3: CASSEALDEQYF. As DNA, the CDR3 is TGTGCCAGCAGTGAGGCATTAGACGAGCAGTACTTC.

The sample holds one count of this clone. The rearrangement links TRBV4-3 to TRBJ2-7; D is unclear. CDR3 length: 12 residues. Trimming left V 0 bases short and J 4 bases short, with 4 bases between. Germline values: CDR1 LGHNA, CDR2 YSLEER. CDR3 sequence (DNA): TGCGCCAGCAGCCAAGATCTTTACGAGCAGTACTTC. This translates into CASSQDLYEQYF.

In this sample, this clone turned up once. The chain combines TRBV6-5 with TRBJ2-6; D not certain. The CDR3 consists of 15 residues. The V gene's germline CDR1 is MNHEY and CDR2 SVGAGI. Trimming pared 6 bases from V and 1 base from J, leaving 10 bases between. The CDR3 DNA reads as TGTGCCAGCAGCCGACAAAGATCTGGGGCCAACGTCCTGACTTTC. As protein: CASSRQRSGANVLTF.

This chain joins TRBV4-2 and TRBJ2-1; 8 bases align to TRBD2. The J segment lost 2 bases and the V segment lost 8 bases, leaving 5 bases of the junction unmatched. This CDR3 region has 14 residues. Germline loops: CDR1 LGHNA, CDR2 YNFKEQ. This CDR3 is CASGTGGAYNEQFF. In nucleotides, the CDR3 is TGTGCCAGCGGTACGGGGGGGGCCTACAATGAGCAGTTCTTC.

The CDR3 spells CASSSPTVYSYEQYF. The CDR3 DNA is TGTGCCAGCAGTTCCCCTACAGTGTACTCCTACGAGCAGTACTTC. V is TRBV6-5 and J is TRBJ2-5; D call uncertain. With the DNA end fitting TRBJ2-7 better, the J assignment may be wrong. This CDR3 is 15 amino acids long. Per the germline V gene, CDR1 is MNHEY and CDR2 is SVGAGI.

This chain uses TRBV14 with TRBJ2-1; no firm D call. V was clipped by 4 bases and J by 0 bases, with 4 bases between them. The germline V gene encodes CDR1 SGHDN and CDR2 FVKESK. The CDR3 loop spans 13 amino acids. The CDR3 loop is CASSPSSYNEQFF. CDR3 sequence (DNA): TGTGCCAGCAGCCCCAGCTCCTACAATGAGCAGTTCTTC.

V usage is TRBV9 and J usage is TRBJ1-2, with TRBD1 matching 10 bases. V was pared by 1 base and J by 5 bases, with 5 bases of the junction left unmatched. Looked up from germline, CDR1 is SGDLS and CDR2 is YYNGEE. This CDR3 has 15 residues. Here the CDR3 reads CASSVLGQGTYGYTF. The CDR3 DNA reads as TGTGCCAGCAGCGTACTGGGACAGGGGACGTATGGCTACACCTTC.

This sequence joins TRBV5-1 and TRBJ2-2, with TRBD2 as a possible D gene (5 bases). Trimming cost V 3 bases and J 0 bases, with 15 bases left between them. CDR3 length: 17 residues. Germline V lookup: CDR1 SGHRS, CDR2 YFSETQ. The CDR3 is CASSSTTGLANTGELFF. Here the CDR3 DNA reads TGCGCCAGCAGCTCTACTACTGGACTCGCGAACACCGGGGAGCTGTTTTTT.

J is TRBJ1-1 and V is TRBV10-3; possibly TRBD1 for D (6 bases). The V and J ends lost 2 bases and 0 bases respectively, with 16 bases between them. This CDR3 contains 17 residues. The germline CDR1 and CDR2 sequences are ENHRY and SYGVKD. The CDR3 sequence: CAISEPSRGLMNTEAFF. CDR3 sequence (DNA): TGTGCCATCAGTGAGCCCTCCAGGGGTTTGATGAACACTGAAGCTTTCTTT.

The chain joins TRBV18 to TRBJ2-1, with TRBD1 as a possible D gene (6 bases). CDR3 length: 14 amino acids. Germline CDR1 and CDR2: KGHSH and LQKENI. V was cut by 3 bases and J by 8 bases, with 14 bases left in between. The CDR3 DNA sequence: TGTGCCAGCTCACCGAGCCTCAAGGGGGATGAGCAGTTCTTC. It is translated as CASSPSLKGDEQFF.

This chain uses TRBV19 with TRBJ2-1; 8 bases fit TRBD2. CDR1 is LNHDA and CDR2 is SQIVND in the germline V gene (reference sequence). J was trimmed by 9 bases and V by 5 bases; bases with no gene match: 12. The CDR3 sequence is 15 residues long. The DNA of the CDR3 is TGTGCCAGTAGTCTCGGAACCGGGACTAGTGGTGAGCAGTTCTTC. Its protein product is CASSLGTGTSGEQFF.

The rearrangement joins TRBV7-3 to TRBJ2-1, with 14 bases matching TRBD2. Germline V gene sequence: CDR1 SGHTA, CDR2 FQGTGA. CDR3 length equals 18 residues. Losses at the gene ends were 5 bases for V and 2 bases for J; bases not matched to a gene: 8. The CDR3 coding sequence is TGTGCCAGCAGCCGTCCGACTAGCGGGGGGGTAACCTACAATGAGCAGTTCTTC. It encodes CASSRPTSGGVTYNEQFF.

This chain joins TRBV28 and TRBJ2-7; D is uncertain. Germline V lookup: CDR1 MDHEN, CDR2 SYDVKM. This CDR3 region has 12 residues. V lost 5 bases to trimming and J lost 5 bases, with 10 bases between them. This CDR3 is CASSPMTHEQYF. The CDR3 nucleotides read TGTGCCAGCAGTCCAATGACCCACGAGCAGTACTTC.

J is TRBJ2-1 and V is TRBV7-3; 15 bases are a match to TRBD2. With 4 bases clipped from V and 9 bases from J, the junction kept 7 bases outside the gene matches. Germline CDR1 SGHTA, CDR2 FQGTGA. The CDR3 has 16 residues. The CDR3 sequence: CASSSFGTSGGSEQFF. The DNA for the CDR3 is TGTGCCAGCAGCTCCTTCGGGACTAGCGGGGGGTCTGAGCAGTTCTTC.

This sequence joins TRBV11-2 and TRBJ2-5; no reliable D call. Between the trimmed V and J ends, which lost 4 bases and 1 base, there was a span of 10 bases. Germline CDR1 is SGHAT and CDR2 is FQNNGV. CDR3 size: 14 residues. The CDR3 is CASSSPRTQETQYF. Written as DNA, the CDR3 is TGTGCCAGCAGCTCCCCGAGGACCCAAGAGACCCAGTACTTC.

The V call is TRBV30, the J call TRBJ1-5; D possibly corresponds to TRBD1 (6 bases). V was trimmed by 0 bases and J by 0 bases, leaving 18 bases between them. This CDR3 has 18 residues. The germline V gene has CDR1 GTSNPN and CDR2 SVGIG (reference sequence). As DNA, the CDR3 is TGTGCCTGGAGTGTAGGGTTCAGGGGCCAACTTAGCAATCAGCCCCAGCATTTT. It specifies CAWSVGFRGQLSNQPQHF. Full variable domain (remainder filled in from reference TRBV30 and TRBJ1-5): SQTIHQWPATLVQPVGSPLSLECTVEGTSNPNLYWYRQAAGRGLQLLFYSVGIGQISSEVPQNLSASRPQDRQFILSSKKLLLSDSGFYLCAWSVGFRGQLSNQPQHFGDGTRLSIL.

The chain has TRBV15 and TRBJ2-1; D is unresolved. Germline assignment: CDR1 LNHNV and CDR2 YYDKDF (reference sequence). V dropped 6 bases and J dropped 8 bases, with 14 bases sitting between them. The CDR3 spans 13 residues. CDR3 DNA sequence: TGTGCCACCAGTAGGCCCGGGTTCGATGAGCAGTTCTTC. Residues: CATSRPGFDEQFF.

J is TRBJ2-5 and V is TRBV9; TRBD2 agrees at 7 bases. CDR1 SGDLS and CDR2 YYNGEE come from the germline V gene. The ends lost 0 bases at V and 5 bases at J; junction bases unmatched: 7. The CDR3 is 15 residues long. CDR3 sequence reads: CASSVGGGQRETQYF. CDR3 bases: TGTGCCAGCAGCGTAGGGGGAGGGCAGAGGGAGACCCAGTACTTC.

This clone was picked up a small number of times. CDR3 nucleotide sequence: TGTGCCACCAGCATCCTAGGACAGGCCCCAAACACCATATATTTT. This encodes CATSILGQAPNTIYF. V usage is TRBV15 and J usage is TRBJ1-3; 7 positions agree with TRBD1. CDR3 length equals 15 residues. The trim removed 4 bases at V and 6 bases at J, leaving 9 bases unmatched. Germline assignment: CDR1 LNHNV and CDR2 YYDKDF (reference sequence).

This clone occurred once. The CDR3 protein is CASSPRKGFTDTQYF. DNA for the CDR3: TGTGCCAGCAGCCCTAGGAAGGGGTTCACAGATACGCAGTATTTT. V is TRBV4-2 and J is TRBJ2-3; D is possibly TRBD1 (5 bases). V lost 4 bases to trimming and J lost 2 bases, with 13 bases between them. This CDR3 contains 15 residues. The germline V gene has CDR1 LGHNA and CDR2 YNFKEQ.

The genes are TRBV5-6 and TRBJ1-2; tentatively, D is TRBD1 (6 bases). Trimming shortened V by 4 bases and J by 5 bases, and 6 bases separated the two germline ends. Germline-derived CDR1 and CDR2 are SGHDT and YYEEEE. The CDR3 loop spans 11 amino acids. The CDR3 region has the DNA TGTGCCAGCAGCCAGGGGTATGGCTACACCTTC. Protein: CASSQGYGYTF.

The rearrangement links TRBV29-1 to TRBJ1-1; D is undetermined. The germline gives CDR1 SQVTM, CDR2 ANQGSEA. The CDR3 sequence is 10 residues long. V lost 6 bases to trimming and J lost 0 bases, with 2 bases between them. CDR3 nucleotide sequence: TGCAGCGTCATGAACACTGAAGCTTTCTTT. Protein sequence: CSVMNTEAFF.

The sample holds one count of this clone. The CDR3 protein is CASSFKSGYEGTQYF. CDR3 bases: TGTGCCAGCAGCTTCAAATCGGGGTACGAGGGGACCCAGTACTTC. The V call is TRBV7-2, the J call TRBJ2-5; maybe TRBD2 (5 bases). CDR3 length: 15 residues. Germline CDR1 reads SGHTA; CDR2 reads FQGNSA. V was shortened by 3 bases and J by 7 bases, with 18 bases between the two germline ends.

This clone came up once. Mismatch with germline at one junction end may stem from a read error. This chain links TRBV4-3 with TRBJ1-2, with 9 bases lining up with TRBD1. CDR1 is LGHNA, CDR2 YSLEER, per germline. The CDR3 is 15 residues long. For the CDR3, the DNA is TGCGCCAGCAGTCAAGGGGACAGGGATAACTATGGCTACACCTTC. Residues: CASSQGDRDNYGYTF.

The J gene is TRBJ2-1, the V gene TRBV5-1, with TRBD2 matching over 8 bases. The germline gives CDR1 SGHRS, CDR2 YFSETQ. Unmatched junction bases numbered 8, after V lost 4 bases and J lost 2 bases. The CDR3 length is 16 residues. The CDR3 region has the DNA TGCGCCAGCAGCCTCCCGGGTAGCGGGGCCTACAATGAGCAGTTCTTC. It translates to CASSLPGSGAYNEQFF. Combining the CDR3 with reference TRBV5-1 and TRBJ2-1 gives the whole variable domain KAGVTQTPRYLIKTRGQQVTLSCSPISGHRSVSWYQQTPGQGLQFLFEYFSETQRNKGNFPGRFSGRQFSNSRSEMNVSTLELGDSALYLCASSLPGSGAYNEQFFGPGTRLTVL.

CDR3 region: CASSQMGGDSPLHF. DNA of the CDR3: TGTGCCAGCAGCCAAATGGGGGGGGATTCACCCCTCCACTTT. This chain uses TRBV9 with TRBJ1-6; tentative D call: TRBD1 (5 bases). V was pared by 4 bases and J by 8 bases, with 13 bases between. The germline CDR1 and CDR2 sequences are SGDLS and YYNGEE. CDR3 length equals 14 residues. Complete variable domain (other parts from reference TRBV9 and TRBJ1-6): DSGVTQTPKHLITATGQRVTLRCSPRSGDLSVYWYQQSLDQGLQFLIQYYNGEERAKGNILERFSAQQFPDLHSELNLSSLELGDSALYFCASSQMGGDSPLHFGNGTRLTVT.

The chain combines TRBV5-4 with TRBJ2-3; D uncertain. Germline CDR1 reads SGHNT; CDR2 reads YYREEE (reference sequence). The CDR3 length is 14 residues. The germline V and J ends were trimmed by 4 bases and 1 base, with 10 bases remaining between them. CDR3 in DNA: TGTGCCAGCAGCCCCTGGCAGGGCACAGATACGCAGTATTTT. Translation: CASSPWQGTDTQYF.

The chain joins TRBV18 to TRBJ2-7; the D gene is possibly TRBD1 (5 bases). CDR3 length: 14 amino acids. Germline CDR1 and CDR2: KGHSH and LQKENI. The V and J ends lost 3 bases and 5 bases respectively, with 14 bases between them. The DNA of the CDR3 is TGTGCCAGCTCACCGGTTCAGGGAATAAACGAGCAGTACTTC. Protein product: CASSPVQGINEQYF.

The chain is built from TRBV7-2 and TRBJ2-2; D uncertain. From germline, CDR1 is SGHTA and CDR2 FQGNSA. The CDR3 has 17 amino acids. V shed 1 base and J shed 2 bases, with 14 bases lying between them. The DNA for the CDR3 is TGTGCCAGCAGCTTAGAAGGGTTGTGGGGAAACACCGGGGAGCTGTTTTTT. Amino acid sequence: CASSLEGLWGNTGELFF.

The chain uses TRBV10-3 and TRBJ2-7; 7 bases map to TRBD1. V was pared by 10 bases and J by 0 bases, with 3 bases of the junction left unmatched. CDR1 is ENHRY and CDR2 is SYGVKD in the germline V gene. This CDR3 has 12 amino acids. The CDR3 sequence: CATGTASYEQYF. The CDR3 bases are TGTGCCACGGGGACAGCCTCCTACGAGCAGTACTTC.

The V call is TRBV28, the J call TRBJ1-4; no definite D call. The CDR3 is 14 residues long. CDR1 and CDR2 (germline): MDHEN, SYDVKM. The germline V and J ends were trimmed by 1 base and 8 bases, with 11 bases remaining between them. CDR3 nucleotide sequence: TGTGCCAGCAGTTTATTAGCCGGGTTCGAAAAACTGTTTTTT. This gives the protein CASSLLAGFEKLFF.